This TCR beta chain was documented in a study of T cells after yellow fever vaccination. The overall study: It was SMART-Seq v4 Ultra Low Input that prepared the fractions with low cell numbers. Study-wide results and limits: A small proportion of clonotypes was detected in both the CD4 and CD8 compartments. At 96% for CD4 and approximately 89% for CD8, most primary-vaccination clones showed up again after the booster. Peaking faster, on day 5 versus 15, the secondary response was nonetheless weaker.

This CDR3 comprises 16 residues. Germline lookup yields CDR1 LGHNA and CDR2 YSLEER. The V end was cut by 0 bases, the J end by 4 bases, with 13 bases between. MiXCR, applied by TCRdb to the 5' RACE reads, yields one record per CDR3 protein. The sample includes over 200,000 distinct CDR3 sequences, about 7% of them seen just once. This clonotype was seen only a few times. The antigen is not known. This sequence was found in a man aged 25 to 45 who received the YFV17D yellow fever vaccine. Specimen: CD4+ T cells sorted from PBMCs, collected on the day of the yellow fever booster vaccination. The V call is TRBV4-3, the J call TRBJ2-1; tentative D call: TRBD1 (5 bases). The CDR3 is CASSQDGTGVYNEQFF. CDR3 DNA sequence: TGCGCCAGCAGCCAAGATGGCACAGGAGTATACAATGAGCAGTTCTTC.